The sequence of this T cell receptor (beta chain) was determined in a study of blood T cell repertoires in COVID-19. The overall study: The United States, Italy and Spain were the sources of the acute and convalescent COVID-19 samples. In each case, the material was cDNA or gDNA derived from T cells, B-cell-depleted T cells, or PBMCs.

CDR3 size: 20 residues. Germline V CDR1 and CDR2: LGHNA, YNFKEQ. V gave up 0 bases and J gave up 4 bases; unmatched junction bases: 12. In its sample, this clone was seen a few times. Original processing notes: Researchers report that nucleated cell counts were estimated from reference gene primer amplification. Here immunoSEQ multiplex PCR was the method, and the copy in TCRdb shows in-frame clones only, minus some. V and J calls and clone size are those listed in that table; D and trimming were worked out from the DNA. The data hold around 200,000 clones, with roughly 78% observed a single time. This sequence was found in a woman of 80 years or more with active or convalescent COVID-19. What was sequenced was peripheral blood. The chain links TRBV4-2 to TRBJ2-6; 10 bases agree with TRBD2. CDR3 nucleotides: TGTGCCAGCAGCCAAGAACTAAGCGGGGGGGCCTTCTCCGGGGCCAACGTCCTGACTTTC. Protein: CASSQELSGGAFSGANVLTF.